Listed below are T cell receptor beta chains from one sample, sequenced in a study of neurological immune-mediated disorders. TCRdb called the 5' RACE reads again in MiXCR, with one record for every CDR3 protein. The sample includes roughly 50,000 distinct CDR3 sequences, about 9.3% seen only once; the top ten take roughly 5%. The material sequenced was PBMCs. These receptors were taken from a man aged 65 to 85 with HTLV-1-associated myelopathy (HAM/TSP). The CDR3 runs from the conserved cysteine through the conserved F or W. Fields, in order: J gene, clone size, V gene, CDR3 length, CDR3 protein. The size entry is marked missing in some rows and otherwise reads once, few, many or a size class.

j_gene: TRBJ2-6; abundance: many; v_gene: TRBV19; len: 16; CDR3aa: CASKDQRTAGANVLTF
j_gene: TRBJ2-7; abundance: NA; v_gene: TRBV4-1; len: 13; CDR3aa: CACSQDKTYEQYF
j_gene: TRBJ2-3; abundance: many; v_gene: TRBV24-1; len: 13; CDR3aa: CATSGGDTDTQYF
j_gene: TRBJ1-5; abundance: many; v_gene: TRBV7-2; len: 15; CDR3aa: CASSLAGLTNQPQHF
j_gene: TRBJ2-6; abundance: many; v_gene: TRBV3-1; len: 14; CDR3aa: CASSPSGWANVLTF
j_gene: TRBJ2-7; abundance: many; v_gene: TRBV20-1; len: 13; CDR3aa: CSGKSRQAHEQYF
j_gene: TRBJ2-1; abundance: many; v_gene: TRBV5-1; len: 13; CDR3aa: CASSLGYPNEQFF
j_gene: TRBJ2-5; abundance: many; v_gene: TRBV7-9; len: 14; CDR3aa: CASSFGLVQETQYF
j_gene: TRBJ2-2; abundance: medium-sized; v_gene: TRBV7-9; len: 13; CDR3aa: CASSPDRTGELFF
j_gene: TRBJ2-1; abundance: many; v_gene: TRBV25-1; len: 17; CDR3aa: CASSETRGQGKRNEQFF
j_gene: TRBJ1-1; abundance: medium-sized; v_gene: TRBV20-1; len: 14; CDR3aa: CSADPGRRNTEAFF
j_gene: TRBJ2-3; abundance: many; v_gene: TRBV18; len: 14; CDR3aa: CASSPRRPTDTQYF
j_gene: TRBJ2-6; abundance: many; v_gene: TRBV20-1; len: 14; CDR3aa: CSARRESGANVLTF
j_gene: TRBJ2-7; abundance: many; v_gene: TRBV7-6; len: 15; CDR3aa: CASSLEAGGNGEQYF
j_gene: TRBJ2-4; abundance: many; v_gene: TRBV12-3/TRBV12-4; len: 15; CDR3aa: CASRPRGLAKNIQYF
j_gene: TRBJ2-5; abundance: many; v_gene: TRBV3-1; len: 13; CDR3aa: CASSYLQGETQYF
j_gene: TRBJ2-1; abundance: NA; v_gene: TRBV7-2; len: 15; CDR3aa: CASSPYGTTYNEQFF